This is a list of T cell receptor beta chains from one sample in a study of graft-versus-host responses after intestinal transplantation. The data were produced by immunoSEQ multiplex PCR, yet TCRdb's version contains in-frame clones alone and is incomplete. This sample has approximately 70,000 clones, with 70% to 90% found just once. Their recognized antigens are unknown. This specimen was unstimulated CD8+ T cells sorted from spleen or lymph node cells, taken before intestinal transplant. Receptors originate from a human donor who received an intestinal transplant. CDR3s include the opening cysteine and the closing phenylalanine or tryptophan. Fields, in order: J gene, V gene, clone size, D gene, CDR3 protein, CDR3 DNA. The D gene is left open where the match is weak. Clone size, where shown, is once, few, many, or a class for clones that have expanded.

j_call: TRBJ2-7
v_call: TRBV9
clone_size: -
d_call: -
cdr3_aa: CASSVVPGYEQYF
cdr3_nt: TGTGCCAGCAGCGTAGTGCCGGGTTACGAGCAGTACTTC

j_call: TRBJ2-1
v_call: TRBV2
clone_size: -
d_call: TRBD2
cdr3_aa: CASSLMTSGWWNEQFF
cdr3_nt: TGTGCCAGCAGCTTAATGACTAGCGGGTGGTGGAATGAGCAGTTCTTC

j_call: TRBJ2-7
v_call: TRBV28
clone_size: -
d_call: TRBD1
cdr3_aa: CASSSVLQGWWEQYF
cdr3_nt: TGTGCCAGCAGTTCGGTCCTACAGGGGTGGTGGGAGCAGTACTTC

j_call: TRBJ1-4
v_call: TRBV6-1
clone_size: -
d_call: TRBD1
cdr3_aa: CASSEATGQGNEKLFF
cdr3_nt: TGTGCCAGCAGTGAAGCCACGGGACAGGGGAACGAAAAACTGTTTTTT

j_call: TRBJ1-1
v_call: TRBV5-1
clone_size: -
d_call: -
cdr3_aa: CASSPAFTGNTEAFF
cdr3_nt: TGCGCCAGCAGCCCCGCCTTTACTGGGAACACTGAAGCTTTCTTT

j_call: TRBJ2-7
v_call: TRBV7-8
clone_size: -
d_call: -
cdr3_aa: CASLNSDYEQYF
cdr3_nt: TGTGCCAGCCTTAACTCCGACTACGAGCAGTACTTC

j_call: TRBJ1-2
v_call: TRBV11-2
clone_size: once
d_call: -
cdr3_aa: CASSQHRLLFYGYTF
cdr3_nt: TGTGCCAGCAGCCAACACAGGTTACTGTTTTATGGCTACACCTTC

j_call: TRBJ2-7
v_call: TRBV11-2
clone_size: -
d_call: TRBD2
cdr3_aa: CASSPSTSGIGEQYF
cdr3_nt: TGTGCCAGCAGCCCCTCGACTAGCGGGATCGGCGAGCAGTACTTC

j_call: TRBJ1-2
v_call: TRBV6-1
clone_size: once
d_call: -
cdr3_aa: CASRAGVPNYGYTF
cdr3_nt: TGTGCCAGCAGAGCAGGGGTTCCGAACTATGGCTACACCTTC

j_call: TRBJ1-3
v_call: TRBV7-9
clone_size: -
d_call: TRBD1
cdr3_aa: CASSPLGGQLSSGNTIYF
cdr3_nt: TGTGCCAGCAGCCCGTTGGGGGGACAGTTGAGCTCTGGAAACACCATATATTTT

j_call: TRBJ2-1
v_call: TRBV11-3
clone_size: -
d_call: -
cdr3_aa: CASSSGGGRGNEQFF
cdr3_nt: TGTGCCAGCAGCTCTGGGGGGGGCCGGGGTAATGAGCAGTTCTTC

j_call: TRBJ2-3
v_call: TRBV7-6
clone_size: once
d_call: -
cdr3_aa: CASSRSETDTQYF
cdr3_nt: TGTGCCAGCAGCCGCTCTGAGACAGATACGCAGTATTTT

j_call: TRBJ1-1
v_call: TRBV28
clone_size: -
d_call: -
cdr3_aa: CASSLEGGDTEAFF
cdr3_nt: TGTGCCAGCAGTTTAGAGGGTGGGGACACTGAAGCTTTCTTT

j_call: TRBJ2-5
v_call: TRBV4-1
clone_size: -
d_call: -
cdr3_aa: CASSSDRELNTQYF
cdr3_nt: TGCGCCAGCAGTTCGGACCGGGAACTGAACACCCAGTACTTC

j_call: TRBJ2-1
v_call: TRBV12-5
clone_size: -
d_call: -
cdr3_aa: CASALGSSSSYNEQFF
cdr3_nt: TGTGCTAGTGCTTTGGGATCTTCGAGCTCCTACAATGAGCAGTTCTTC

j_call: TRBJ1-2
v_call: TRBV2
clone_size: -
d_call: -
cdr3_aa: CASSIVTGTYGYTF
cdr3_nt: TGTGCCAGCAGTATTGTCACAGGGACCTATGGCTACACCTTC

j_call: TRBJ2-7
v_call: TRBV7-9
clone_size: -
d_call: TRBD1
cdr3_aa: CASSLEQGDYEQYF
cdr3_nt: TGTGCCAGCAGCTTGGAACAGGGGGACTACGAGCAGTACTTC

j_call: TRBJ2-7
v_call: TRBV28
clone_size: once
d_call: -
cdr3_aa: CASSLKYATGTSSYEQYF
cdr3_nt: TGTGCCAGCAGTTTAAAGTACGCCACAGGGACCAGCTCCTACGAGCAGTACTTC

j_call: TRBJ2-3
v_call: TRBV5-1
clone_size: once
d_call: -
cdr3_aa: CASMRRGLLDTQYF
cdr3_nt: TGCGCCAGCATGAGGCGGGGCTTATTAGATACGCAGTATTTT

j_call: TRBJ2-1
v_call: TRBV27
clone_size: -
d_call: TRBD2
cdr3_aa: CASSIGTSGYNEQFF
cdr3_nt: TGTGCCAGCAGTATCGGGACTAGCGGCTACAATGAGCAGTTCTTC

j_call: TRBJ2-1
v_call: TRBV19
clone_size: -
d_call: TRBD2
cdr3_aa: CASSPGTNPYNEQFF
cdr3_nt: TGTGCCAGTAGTCCAGGGACTAACCCCTACAATGAGCAGTTCTTC

j_call: TRBJ2-7
v_call: TRBV11-2
clone_size: -
d_call: -
cdr3_aa: CASSPLRDNEQYF
cdr3_nt: TGTGCCAGCAGCCCCTTGCGGGATAACGAGCAGTACTTC

j_call: TRBJ1-4
v_call: TRBV2
clone_size: -
d_call: -
cdr3_aa: CASSEGRGDEKLFF
cdr3_nt: TGTGCCAGCAGTGAAGGCAGGGGAGACGAAAAACTGTTTTTT